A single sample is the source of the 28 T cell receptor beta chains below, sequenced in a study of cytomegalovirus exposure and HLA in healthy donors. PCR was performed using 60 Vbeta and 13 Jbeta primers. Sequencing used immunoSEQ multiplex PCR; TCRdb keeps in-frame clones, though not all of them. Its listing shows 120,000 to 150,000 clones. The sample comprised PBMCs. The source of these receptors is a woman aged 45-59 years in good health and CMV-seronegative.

As DNA, the CDR3 is TGCGCCAGCAGCCCAACACCGAACACCGGGGAGCTGTTTTTT. This encodes CASSPTPNTGELFF. The gene calls are TRBV5-1 and TRBJ2-2; D remains ambiguous. The CDR3 covers 14 residues. Looked up from germline, CDR1 is SGHRS and CDR2 is YFSETQ. V was trimmed by 4 bases and J by 0 bases, leaving 7 bases between them.

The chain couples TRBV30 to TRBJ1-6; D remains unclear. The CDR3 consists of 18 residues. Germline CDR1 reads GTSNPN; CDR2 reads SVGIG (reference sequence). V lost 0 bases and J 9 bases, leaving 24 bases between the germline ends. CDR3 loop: CAWSVQWVARILSSPLHF. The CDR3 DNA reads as TGTGCCTGGAGTGTACAATGGGTCGCCAGGATCCTGAGTTCACCCCTCCACTTT.

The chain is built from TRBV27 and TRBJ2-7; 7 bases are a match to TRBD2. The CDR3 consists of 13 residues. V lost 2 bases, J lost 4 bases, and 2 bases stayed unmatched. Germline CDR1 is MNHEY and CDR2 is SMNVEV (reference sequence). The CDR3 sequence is CASSLGLGYEQYF. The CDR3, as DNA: TGTGCCAGCAGTTTAGGACTAGGTTACGAGCAGTACTTC.

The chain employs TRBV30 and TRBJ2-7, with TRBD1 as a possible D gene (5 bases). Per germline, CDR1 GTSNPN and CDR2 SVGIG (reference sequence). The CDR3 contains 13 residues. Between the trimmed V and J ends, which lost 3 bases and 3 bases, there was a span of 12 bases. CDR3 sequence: CAWSQGLGYEQYF. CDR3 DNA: TGTGCCTGGAGCCAGGGCCTCGGCTACGAGCAGTACTTC.

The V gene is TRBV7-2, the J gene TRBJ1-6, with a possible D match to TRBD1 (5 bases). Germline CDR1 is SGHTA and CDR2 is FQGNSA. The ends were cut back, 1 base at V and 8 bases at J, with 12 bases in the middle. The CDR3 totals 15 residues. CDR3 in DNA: TGTGCCAGCAGCTTAGGAAGCGGGGCCCATTCACCCCTCCACTTT. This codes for CASSLGSGAHSPLHF.

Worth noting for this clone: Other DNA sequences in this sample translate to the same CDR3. The CDR3 DNA is TGTGCCAGCAGTTTAGGCAGGGCCTACGAGCAGTACTTC. Protein product: CASSLGRAYEQYF. The V and J genes are TRBV27 and TRBJ2-7; D perhaps matches TRBD1 (5 bases). CDR1 and CDR2 (germline): MNHEY, SMNVEV (reference sequence). The germline V and J ends were trimmed by 2 bases and 2 bases, with 7 bases remaining between them. This CDR3 is 13 amino acids long.

The CDR3 loop reads CASSLLDRGRSTWGTEAFF. The CDR3 bases are TGTGCCAGCAGTTTATTGGACAGGGGGCGTTCAACATGGGGCACTGAAGCTTTCTTT. J is TRBJ1-1 and V is TRBV28, with 11 bases identical to TRBD1. J lost 4 bases, V lost 1 base, and 14 bases had no gene match. In germline, CDR1 is MDHEN, CDR2 SYDVKM. This CDR3 comprises 19 residues. Using reference TRBV28 and TRBJ1-1 for the parts outside the CDR3, the full variable domain is DVKVTQSSRYLVKRTGEKVFLECVQDMDHENMFWYRQDPGLGLRLIYFSYDVKMKEKGDIPEGYSVSREKKERFSLILESASTNQTSMYLCASSLLDRGRSTWGTEAFFGQGTRLTVV.

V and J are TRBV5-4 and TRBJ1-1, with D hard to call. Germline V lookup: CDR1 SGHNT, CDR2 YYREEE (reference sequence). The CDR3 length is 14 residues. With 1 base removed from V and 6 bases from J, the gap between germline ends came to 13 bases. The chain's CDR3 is CASSLSGVRSEAFF. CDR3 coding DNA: TGTGCCAGCAGCTTGTCGGGAGTGAGGTCTGAAGCTTTCTTT.

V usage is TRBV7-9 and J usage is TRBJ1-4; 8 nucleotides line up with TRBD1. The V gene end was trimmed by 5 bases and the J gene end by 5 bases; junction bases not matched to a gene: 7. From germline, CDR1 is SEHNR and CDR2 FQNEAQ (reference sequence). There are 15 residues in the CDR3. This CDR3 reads CASSLQTGENEKLFF. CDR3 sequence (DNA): TGTGCCAGCAGCCTCCAGACAGGGGAAAATGAAAAACTGTTTTTT.

CDR3 loop: CASSLAPTSAEQYF. In DNA, the CDR3 is TGTGCCAGCAGCTTAGCGCCGACTAGCGCCGAGCAGTACTTC. The J gene is TRBJ2-7, the V gene TRBV7-6; 8 bases align to TRBD2. J gave up 6 bases and V 0 bases, and 4 bases lay outside the gene matches. The germline gives CDR1 SGHVS, CDR2 FNYEAQ. The CDR3 totals 14 residues. The complete variable domain, with remaining parts taken from reference TRBV7-6 and TRBJ2-7, reads GAGVSQSPRYKVTKRGQDVALRCDPISGHVSLYWYRQALGQGPEFLTYFNYEAQQDKSGLPNDRFSAERPEGSISTLTIQRTEQRDSAMYRCASSLAPTSAEQYFGPGTRLTVT.

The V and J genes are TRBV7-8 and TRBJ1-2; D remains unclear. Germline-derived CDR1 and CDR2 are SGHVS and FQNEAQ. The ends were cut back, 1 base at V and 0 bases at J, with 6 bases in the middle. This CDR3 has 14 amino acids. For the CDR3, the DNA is TGTGCCAGCAGCTTAGGCGGCTCTAACTATGGCTACACCTTC. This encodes CASSLGGSNYGYTF.

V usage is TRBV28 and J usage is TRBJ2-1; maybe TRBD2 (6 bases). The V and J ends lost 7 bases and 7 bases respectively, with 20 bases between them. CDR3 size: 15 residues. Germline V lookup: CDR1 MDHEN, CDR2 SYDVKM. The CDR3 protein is CASTPSIGGQNEQFF. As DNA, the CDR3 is TGTGCCAGCACTCCTTCGATTGGAGGGCAGAATGAGCAGTTCTTC.

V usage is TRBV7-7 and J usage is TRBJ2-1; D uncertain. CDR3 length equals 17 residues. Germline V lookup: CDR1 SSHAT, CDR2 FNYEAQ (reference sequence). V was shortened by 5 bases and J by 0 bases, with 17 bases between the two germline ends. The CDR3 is CASSPRRASSSYNEQFF. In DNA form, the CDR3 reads TGTGCCAGCAGCCCCCGGAGAGCGTCTAGCTCCTACAATGAGCAGTTCTTC.

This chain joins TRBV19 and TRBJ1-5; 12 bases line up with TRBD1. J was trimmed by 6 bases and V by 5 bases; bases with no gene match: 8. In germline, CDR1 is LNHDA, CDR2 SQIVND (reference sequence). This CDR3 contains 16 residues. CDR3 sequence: CASSLRDRGQIQPQHF. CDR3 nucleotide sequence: TGTGCCAGTAGTCTAAGGGACAGGGGGCAGATTCAGCCCCAGCATTTT.

The CDR3 bases are TGCAGCGTTGATGCCAGTACAGATACGCAGTATTTT. This codes for CSVDASTDTQYF. The rearrangement joins TRBV29-1 to TRBJ2-3; D remains ambiguous. V lost 3 bases and J 3 bases, leaving 7 bases between the germline ends. This CDR3 is built from 12 residues. Germline V gene lookup returns CDR1 SQVTM and CDR2 ANQGSEA.

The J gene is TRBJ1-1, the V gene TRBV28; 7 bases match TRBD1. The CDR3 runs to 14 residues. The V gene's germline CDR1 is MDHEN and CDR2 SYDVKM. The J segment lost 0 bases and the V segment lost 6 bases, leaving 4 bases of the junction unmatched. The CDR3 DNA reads TGTGCCAGCAGGACACAGGGGTTGAACACTGAAGCTTTCTTT. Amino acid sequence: CASRTQGLNTEAFF.

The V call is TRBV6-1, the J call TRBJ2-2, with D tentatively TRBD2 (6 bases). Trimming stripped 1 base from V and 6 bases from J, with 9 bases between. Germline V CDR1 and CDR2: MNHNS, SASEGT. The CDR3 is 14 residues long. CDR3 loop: CASSEGRAPGELFF. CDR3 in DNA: TGTGCCAGCAGTGAAGGGAGGGCACCCGGGGAGCTGTTTTTT.

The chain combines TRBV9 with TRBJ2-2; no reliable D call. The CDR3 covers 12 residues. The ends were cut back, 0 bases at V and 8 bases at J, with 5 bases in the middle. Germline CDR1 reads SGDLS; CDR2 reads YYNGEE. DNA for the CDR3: TGTGCCAGCAGCGTAGTTGCGGGGGAGCTGTTTTTT. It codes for CASSVVAGELFF.

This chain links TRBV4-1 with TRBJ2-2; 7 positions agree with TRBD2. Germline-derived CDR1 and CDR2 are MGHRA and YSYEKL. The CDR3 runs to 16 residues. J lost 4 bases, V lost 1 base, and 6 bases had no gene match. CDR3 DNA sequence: TGCGCCAGCAGCCAAGCTCCCCGACTAGCCACCGGGGAGCTGTTTTTT. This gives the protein CASSQAPRLATGELFF.

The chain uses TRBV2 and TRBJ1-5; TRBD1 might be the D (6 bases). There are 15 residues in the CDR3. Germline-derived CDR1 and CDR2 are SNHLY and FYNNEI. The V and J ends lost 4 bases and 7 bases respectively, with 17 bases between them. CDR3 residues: CASSVIGKGEQPQHF. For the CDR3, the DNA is TGTGCCAGCAGTGTCATAGGGAAGGGGGAGCAGCCCCAGCATTTT.

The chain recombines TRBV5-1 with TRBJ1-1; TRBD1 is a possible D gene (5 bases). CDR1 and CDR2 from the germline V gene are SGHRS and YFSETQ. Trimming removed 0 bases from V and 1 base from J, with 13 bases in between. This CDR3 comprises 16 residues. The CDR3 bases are TGCGCCAGCAGCTTGGGAGACAGAGTTCGGAACACTGAAGCTTTCTTT. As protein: CASSLGDRVRNTEAFF.

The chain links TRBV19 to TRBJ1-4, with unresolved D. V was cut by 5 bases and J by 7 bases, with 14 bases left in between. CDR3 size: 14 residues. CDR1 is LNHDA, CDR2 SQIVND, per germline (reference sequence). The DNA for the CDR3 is TGTGCCAGTAGTCGCGGAACAATCGCTGAAAAACTGTTTTTT. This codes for CASSRGTIAEKLFF.

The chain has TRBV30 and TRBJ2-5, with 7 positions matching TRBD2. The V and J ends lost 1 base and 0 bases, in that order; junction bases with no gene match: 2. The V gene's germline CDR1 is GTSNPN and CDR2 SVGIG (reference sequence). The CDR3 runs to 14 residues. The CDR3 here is CAWSGGGNQETQYF. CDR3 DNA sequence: TGTGCCTGGAGTGGCGGGGGTAACCAAGAGACCCAGTACTTC.

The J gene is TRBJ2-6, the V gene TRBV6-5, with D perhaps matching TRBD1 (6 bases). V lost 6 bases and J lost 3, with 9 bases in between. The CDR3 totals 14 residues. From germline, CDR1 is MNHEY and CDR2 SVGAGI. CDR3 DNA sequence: TGTGCCAGCAGGAACAGGGTTGGGGCCAACGTCCTGACTTTC. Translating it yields CASRNRVGANVLTF.

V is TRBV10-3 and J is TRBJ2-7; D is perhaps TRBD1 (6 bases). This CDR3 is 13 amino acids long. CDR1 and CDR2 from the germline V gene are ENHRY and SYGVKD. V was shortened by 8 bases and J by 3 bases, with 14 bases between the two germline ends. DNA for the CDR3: TGTGCCATCCAGTCGAGGGGGAACTACGAGCAGTACTTC. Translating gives CAIQSRGNYEQYF.

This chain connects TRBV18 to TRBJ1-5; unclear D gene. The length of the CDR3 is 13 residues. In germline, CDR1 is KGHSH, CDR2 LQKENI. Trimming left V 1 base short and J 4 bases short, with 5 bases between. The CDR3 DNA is TGTGCCAGCTCACCACACGAGAATCAGCCCCAGCATTTT. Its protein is CASSPHENQPQHF.

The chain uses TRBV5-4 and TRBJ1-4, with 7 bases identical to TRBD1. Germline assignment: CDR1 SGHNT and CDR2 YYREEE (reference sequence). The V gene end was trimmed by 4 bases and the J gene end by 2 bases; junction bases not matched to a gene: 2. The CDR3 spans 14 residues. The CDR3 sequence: CASSEGQTNEKLFF. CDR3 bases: TGTGCCAGCAGCGAGGGACAGACTAATGAAAAACTGTTTTTT.

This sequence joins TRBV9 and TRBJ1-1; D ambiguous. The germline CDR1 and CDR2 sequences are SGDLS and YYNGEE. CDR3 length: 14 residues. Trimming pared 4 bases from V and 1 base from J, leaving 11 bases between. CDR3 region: CASSLQSQNTEAFF. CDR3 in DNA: TGTGCCAGCAGCCTACAGAGCCAGAACACTGAAGCTTTCTTT.